This entry concerns a single T cell receptor beta chain. Its antigen is still unknown. There are no base qualities to consult, and no much larger clone falls within one base. TCRbeta CDR3 regions were amplified from genomic DNA by means of the immunoSEQ Assay, a bias-controlled multiplex PCR. As for how the authors treated the data: Nucleated cell counts per sample were estimated from amplification of reference gene primers within the assay. To quantify the absolute abundance of each unique TCRbeta CDR3 rearrangement, sequence reads were collapsed and filtered. For each sample, productive Simpson clonality was calculated as the square root of Simpson's diversity index across productive rearrangements. Not all clones reach the TCRdb copy of this immuneACCESS table, which keeps in-frame sequences only. Checked studies attribute under half of the gap to unresolved V genes and leave the rest unexplained. V and J calls plus clone size are reproduced from that table; the DNA served to infer D and trimming. Within this sample are some 46,000 clones, with 88% of them counted one time only. The ten most abundant clones make up less than 8.5% of the sample.

These data come from a study of blood T cell repertoires in COVID-19 (dated by TCRdb to the early 2020s). For context, the study as a whole: Samples from collaborators originated in the United States, Italy and Spain and spanned both the acute and convalescent phases of COVID-19. Nearly every sample came with metadata listing a de-identified subject ID, COVID-19 status, age in years and sex. The repertoires were released in a freely available public database intended as a resource for research on the immune response to SARS-CoV-2. Where available, HLA class I and class II types were taken from metadata supplied by the sample provider and were not determined by assay-based typing. The prospective study material was composed of cDNA or gDNA derived from T cells, B-cell-depleted T cells, or PBMCs. Deeply sampled blood TCRbeta repertoires from subjects exposed to, actively infected with, or recovered from COVID-19 were included in the dataset. Samples were obtained from the ongoing ImmuneRACE study (first 160 participants) and from about 1,300 subjects provided by 6 global collaborators.

Collaborating institutions collected whole blood in K2EDTA tubes following their own protocols. Collaborator samples were shipped for TCRbeta analysis as frozen whole blood, isolated PBMCs, or DNA extracted from either sample type. According to the germline V gene, CDR1 reads SGDLS and CDR2 reads YYNGEE. The CDR3 measures 14 amino acids from cysteine to phenylalanine. Of all the DNA, just the CDR3 is kept, 42 bases in frame from base 1. V is reduced by 0 bases and J by 12 bases, leaving a spacing of 15 bases between them. General findings and caveats noted by the study authors: The quantity of clinical and demographic metadata differed by source and by participant and was supplied without curation.

The sequenced material came from peripheral blood. The receptor comes from a middle-aged man with acute or convalescent COVID-19. This receptor chain uses TRBV9 and TRBJ1-4, and possibly TRBD1, on 6 matching bases. At the DNA level, the sequence is TGTGCCAGCAGCGTAGGAGGTACAGGGAGTCAACTGTTTTTT. It codes for CASSVGGTGSQLFF.